Sequencing of this TCR beta chain was carried out in a study of fetal regulatory T cell absence and autoimmunity. The CDR3 consists of 16 residues. The germline V and J ends were trimmed by 5 bases and 0 bases, with 14 bases remaining between them. The V gene's germline CDR1 is SGHAT and CDR2 FQNNGV. Measured with immunoSEQ multiplex PCR; TCRdb has only the in-frame clones, and not every one. Of more than 85,000 clones listed, roughly 70% were seen once; the top ten hold approximately 1.9%. The clonotype was recovered from a male donor with IPEX syndrome. V and J are TRBV11-2 and TRBJ2-1, with a tentative D call TRBD2 (5 bases). What was sequenced was pancreas tissue. The CDR3 spells CASSRRQPSSYNEQFF. CDR3 coding DNA: TGTGCCAGCAGCCGGAGGCAGCCCAGCTCCTACAATGAGCAGTTCTTC.